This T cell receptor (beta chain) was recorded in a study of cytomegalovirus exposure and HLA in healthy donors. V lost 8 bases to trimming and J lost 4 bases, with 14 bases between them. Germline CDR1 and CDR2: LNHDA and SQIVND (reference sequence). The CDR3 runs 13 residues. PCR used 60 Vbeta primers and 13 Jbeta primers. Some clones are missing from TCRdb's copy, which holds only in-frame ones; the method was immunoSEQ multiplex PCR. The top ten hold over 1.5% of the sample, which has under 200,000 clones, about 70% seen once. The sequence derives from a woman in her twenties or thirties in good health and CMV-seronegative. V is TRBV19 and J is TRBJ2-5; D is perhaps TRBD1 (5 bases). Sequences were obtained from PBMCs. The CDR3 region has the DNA TGTGCCAGTCAGGTGGCAGGGTCAGAGACCCAGTACTTC. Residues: CASQVAGSETQYF.